This passage covers 20 T cell receptor beta chains from one sample sequenced in a study of T cells in Graves' hyperthyroidism and ophthalmopathy. RNA transcripts gave rise to amplified TCR beta CDR3 regions. A first-round RT-PCR of the TCR CDR3 used the HTBI primer set. TCRdb passed the multiplex PCR reads through MiXCR, listing each CDR3 protein once. The data show some 690,000 distinct CDR3 sequences, about 18% seen once. Sequenced: blood. The receptors shown here come from a man in his fifties or sixties with Graves' hyperthyroidism.

The gene calls are TRBV9 and TRBJ2-3; TRBD2 aligns across 8 bases. The V gene's germline CDR1 is SGDLS and CDR2 YYNGEE. The trim removed 0 bases at V and 3 bases at J, leaving 3 bases unmatched. CDR3 length: 15 residues. The CDR3 nucleotides read TGTGCCAGCAGCGTAGTTTCTAGCGGGACAGATACGCAGTATTTT. Translation gives CASSVVSSGTDTQYF.

This sequence joins TRBV20-1 and TRBJ2-1, with D possibly being TRBD1 or TRBD2 (5 bases each). This CDR3 region has 14 residues. The V gene's germline CDR1 is DFQATT and CDR2 SNEGSKA (reference sequence). Trimming pared 6 bases from V and 7 bases from J, leaving 19 bases between. In nucleotides, the CDR3 is TGCAGTGCCCCCGGGGACCCCCGGACTAATGAGCAGTTCTTC. Translating it yields CSAPGDPRTNEQFF.

The sample holds many counts of this clonotype. The chain recombines TRBV11-2 with TRBJ2-1, with D hard to call. Germline values: CDR1 SGHAT, CDR2 FQNNGV. The CDR3 totals 14 residues. Trimming pared 1 base from V and 3 bases from J, leaving 7 bases between. The CDR3 bases are TGTGCCAGCAGCTTAGCAGGCAGCTACAATGAGCAGTTCTTC. Amino acid sequence: CASSLAGSYNEQFF. Using reference TRBV11-2 and TRBJ2-1 for the parts outside the CDR3, the full variable domain is EAGVAQSPRYKIIEKRQSVAFWCNPISGHATLYWYQQILGQGPKLLIQFQNNGVVDDSQLPKDRFSAERLKGVDSTLKIQPAKLEDSAVYLCASSLAGSYNEQFFGPGTRLTVL.

V is TRBV18 and J is TRBJ1-3, with unresolved D. This CDR3 has 17 amino acids. Looked up from germline, CDR1 is KGHSH and CDR2 is LQKENI. The V gene lost 1 base and the J gene lost 0 bases, with 13 bases spanning the gap. The CDR3 sequence: CASSPQGIINSGNTIYF. The CDR3 DNA reads TGTGCCAGCTCACCACAGGGTATAATCAACTCTGGAAACACCATATATTTT.

This clonotype appeared a single time. The chain is built from TRBV10-3 and TRBJ1-1; maybe TRBD1 (5 bases). Germline V gives CDR1 ENHRY, CDR2 SYGVKD. V dropped 3 bases and J dropped 1 base, with 18 bases sitting between them. The CDR3 is 17 residues long. The chain's CDR3 is CAISDSARGMENTEAFF. CDR3 DNA sequence: TGTGCCATCAGTGATTCGGCGCGGGGGATGGAGAACACTGAAGCTTTCTTT.

The rearrangement joins TRBV2 to TRBJ2-1; 8 nucleotides agree with TRBD2. The V gene's germline CDR1 is SNHLY and CDR2 FYNNEI. The CDR3 has 14 residues. The V gene end was trimmed by 7 bases and the J gene end by 12 bases; junction bases not matched to a gene: 14. The CDR3 DNA reads TGTGCCAGCAATCGGGGGGGCCTTGTGGATGGGCAGTTCTTC. Encoded protein: CASNRGGLVDGQFF.

This clonotype was found many times. This chain connects TRBV24-1 to TRBJ1-2; D is possibly TRBD1 (6 bases). V was clipped by 4 bases and J by 2 bases, with 10 bases between them. Per germline, CDR1 KGHDR and CDR2 SFDVKD. The CDR3 extends over 14 amino acids. The DNA of the CDR3 is TGTGCCACCAGTGAGGCGGACAGAAACTATGGCTACACCTTC. Its protein product is CATSEADRNYGYTF.

This clonotype came up many times. This chain uses TRBV2 with TRBJ1-2; D not certain. Trimming removed 6 bases at V and 0 bases at J, with 11 bases between. The CDR3 sequence is 14 residues long. CDR1 and CDR2 from the germline V gene are SNHLY and FYNNEI. The CDR3 is CASRIGGANYGYTF. The CDR3 DNA reads TGTGCCAGCAGGATAGGCGGGGCTAACTATGGCTACACCTTC.

The chain has TRBV6-1 and TRBJ1-2, with a tentative D call TRBD1 (5 bases). The CDR3 is 15 amino acids. Germline lookup yields CDR1 MNHNS and CDR2 SASEGT. Trimming removed 5 bases at V and 1 base at J, with 14 bases between. CDR3 amino acids: CASSLGANLNYGYTF. The CDR3 DNA reads as TGTGCCAGCAGTTTAGGGGCCAACCTTAACTATGGCTACACCTTC.

This clonotype was observed many times. This chain connects TRBV11-1 to TRBJ2-7; D is unresolved. The germline gives CDR1 SGHAT, CDR2 FQDESV (reference sequence). There are 14 residues in the CDR3. V shed 1 base and J shed 4 bases, with 11 bases lying between them. CDR3 region: CASSLGAAVYEQYF. In DNA form, the CDR3 reads TGTGCCAGCAGCTTAGGCGCCGCGGTATACGAGCAGTACTTC.

The rearrangement joins TRBV10-3 to TRBJ2-7; D gene unclear. Per germline, CDR1 ENHRY and CDR2 SYGVKD. This CDR3 has 12 amino acids. Trimming pared 8 bases from V and 3 bases from J, leaving 11 bases between. CDR3 sequence: CAIGNKGYEQYF. For the CDR3, the DNA is TGTGCCATCGGGAACAAGGGCTACGAGCAGTACTTC.

In regard to this clonotype: A much bigger clone sits one base away, suggesting this may be a read error. The V call is TRBV2, the J call TRBJ2-4; weak D call: TRBD2 (5 bases). The CDR3 totals 15 residues. Trimming left V 3 bases short and J 5 bases short, with 14 bases between. From germline, CDR1 is SNHLY and CDR2 FYNNEI. The CDR3 sequence is CASSESAEVENIQYF. CDR3 DNA: TGTGCCAGCAGTGAGTCAGCGGAGGTGGAAAACATTCAGTACTTC.

The V gene is TRBV29-1, the J gene TRBJ2-1, with unresolved D. Per the germline V gene, CDR1 is SQVTM and CDR2 is ANQGSEA. The CDR3 has 14 residues. Deletions cut 8 bases from V and 0 bases from J, with 14 bases between. This CDR3 is CSSRGGSSYNEQFF. CDR3 sequence (DNA): TGCAGCTCCCGAGGTGGTAGCTCCTACAATGAGCAGTTCTTC.

This clonotype was counted only a few times. This chain joins TRBV20-1 and TRBJ2-1, with TRBD2 matching 11 bases. V shed 6 bases, J shed 1 base, and the junction held 11 bases outside the gene matches. Looked up from germline, CDR1 is DFQATT and CDR2 is SNEGSKA (reference sequence). CDR3 length equals 17 residues. The CDR3 nucleotides read TGCAGTGCAAGCCATACTAGCGGGAGAAAATCCTACAATGAGCAGTTCTTC. This gives the protein CSASHTSGRKSYNEQFF.

This clonotype was picked up many times. The chain is built from TRBV6-2 or TRBV6-3 and TRBJ2-7; 11 bases line up with TRBD2. J gave up 3 bases and V 0 bases, and 4 bases lay outside the gene matches. This CDR3 has 16 amino acids. Germline CDR1 and CDR2: MNHEY and SVGEGT. The CDR3 region has the DNA TGTGCCAGCAGTTACTCGAGGCTAGCGGGAGGCTACGAGCAGTACTTC. Translation: CASSYSRLAGGYEQYF.

V gene TRBV30 combines with J gene TRBJ2-1; 8 nucleotides agree with TRBD2. Germline assignment: CDR1 GTSNPN and CDR2 SVGIG (reference sequence). This CDR3 region has 14 residues. V lost 2 bases and J lost 6; bases outside the gene matches: 6. The CDR3 bases are TGTGCCTGGAGTCGTAGCGGGACTGTCAATGAGCAGTTCTTC. Amino acids: CAWSRSGTVNEQFF.

This sequence joins TRBV28 and TRBJ2-3; D may be TRBD2 (7 bases). Germline V gene data show CDR1 as MDHEN and CDR2 as SYDVKM. This CDR3 is 14 amino acids long. Trimming shortened V by 7 bases and J by 4 bases, and 15 bases separated the two germline ends. CDR3 in DNA: TGTGCCAGCACCCTCGGGGGGCAAGCAGATACGCAGTATTTT. Translating gives CASTLGGQADTQYF.

The chain is built from TRBV18 and TRBJ1-2; a possible D gene is TRBD1 (5 bases). The CDR3 sequence is 14 residues long. Germline CDR1 KGHSH, CDR2 LQKENI. V lost 2 bases and J lost 3, with 10 bases in between. In DNA, the CDR3 is TGTGCCAGCTCACCAACCGAGGGACACTATGGCTACACCTTC. Translated, it gives CASSPTEGHYGYTF.

Ten or more counts support this clonotype. This sequence joins TRBV7-2 and TRBJ2-7, with 8 bases aligning to TRBD1. Trimming took 5 bases from V and 0 from J; bases not matched to a gene: 3. The CDR3 is 14 residues long. CDR1 SGHTA and CDR2 FQGNSA come from the germline V gene. In DNA form, the CDR3 reads TGTGCCAGCAGCCGGGACAGGAGCTCCTACGAGCAGTACTTC. Amino acid sequence: CASSRDRSSYEQYF.

This clonotype has a count of ten or more. The V gene is TRBV6-1, the J gene TRBJ1-1; 8 bases are a match to TRBD1. Germline V lookup: CDR1 MNHNS, CDR2 SASEGT. V gave up 6 bases and J gave up 4 bases; unmatched junction bases: 10. The CDR3 sequence is 15 residues long. For the CDR3, the DNA is TGTGCCAGCAGACAAACCGGGACAGGTCTCACTGAAGCTTTCTTT. Translation: CASRQTGTGLTEAFF.